The present T cell receptor (beta chain) was sequenced within a study of T cells in Graves' hyperthyroidism and ophthalmopathy. Hyperthyroidism of Graves' type that showed no ophthalmopathy progression within 18 months was stable. RNA transcripts served as the template for amplifying TCR beta CDR3 regions. HTBI primers were used for first-round RT-PCR of the TCR CDR3. One entry per CDR3 protein, called by TCRdb with MiXCR from the multiplex PCR reads. Among 300,000 to 450,000 distinct CDR3 sequences listed, 14% were seen once. Ten or more counts support this clonotype. Sequences were obtained from blood. The TCR originated in a woman in her sixties or seventies with Graves' hyperthyroidism.

The CDR3 DNA reads as TGCGCCAGCAGCTTGAATATGGCGAACACTGAAGCTTTCTTT. As protein: CASSLNMANTEAFF. The chain combines TRBV5-1 with TRBJ1-1, with no clear D. Germline V gene sequence: CDR1 SGHRS, CDR2 YFSETQ. The CDR3 has 14 residues. V dropped 1 base and J dropped 1 base, with 8 bases sitting between them.